This TCR beta chain appears in the sequencing data of a study of sequential checkpoint blockade in melanoma. Across the whole study: First-line arms were nivolumab then ipilimumab, or the reverse, randomized 1:1.

Data came from immunoSEQ multiplex PCR; TCRdb stores just in-frame clones and leaves some out. This sample has about 2,500 clones, with about 23% found just once. Germline values: CDR1 KGHSH, CDR2 LQKENI. V lost 3 bases and J 8 bases, leaving 7 bases between the germline ends. This CDR3 is built from 12 residues. As for treatment: randomized to nivolumab then ipilimumab (arm A) or the reverse (arm B). None of the patients previously received DNA-damaging chemotherapy. The sequencing here drew on tumor tissue (inferred from file names), taken from a patient given nivolumab and ipilimumab in sequence. The clonotype comes from a human donor with melanoma. The chain carries TRBV18 and TRBJ2-2; D remains unclear. CDR3: CASSPAQGELFF. The CDR3 coding sequence is TGTGCCAGCTCACCGGCGCAGGGGGAGCTGTTTTTT.